The next 13 T cell receptor beta chains were all read from a single sample in a study of T-cell memory formation after mild COVID-19. TCRdb re-called the 5' RACE reads with MiXCR, one entry per CDR3 protein. The table lists approximately 410,000 distinct CDR3 sequences, about 22% of them singletons. Source material: PBMCs or a T cell subset sorted from them (not recorded which). Source of these receptors: an adult woman who had mild COVID-19 (a few samples of this study predate the infection). Cell type and time point are not known.

V is TRBV12-3 or TRBV12-4 and J is TRBJ2-1, with D possibly matching TRBD1 (6 bases). V lost 5 bases to trimming and J lost 8 bases, with 28 bases between them. This CDR3 region has 18 residues. This CDR3 reads CASSLDRGDILAHDEQFF. The CDR3 nucleotides read TGTGCCAGCAGTCTCGACCGTGGGGACATCCTAGCCCACGATGAGCAGTTCTTC.

The CDR3 sequence is CASSLAGGLNIQYF. CDR3 bases: TGTGCCAGCAGCTTAGCGGGCGGCCTAAACATTCAGTACTTC. The gene calls are TRBV7-2 and TRBJ2-4, with D unresolved. The germline V gene has CDR1 SGHTA and CDR2 FQGNSA. The CDR3 loop spans 14 amino acids. Trimming took 0 bases from V and 6 from J, leaving 9 bases between them. Looking up the rest from reference TRBV7-2 and TRBJ2-4 gives the full variable domain: GAGVSQSPSNKVTEKGKDVELRCDPISGHTALYWYRQSLGQGLEFLIYFQGNSAPDKSGLPSDRFSAERTGGSVSTLTIQRTQQEDSAVYLCASSLAGGLNIQYFGAGTRLSVL.

This chain joins TRBV6-5 and TRBJ2-7; tentative D call: TRBD1 (6 bases). Germline-derived CDR1 and CDR2 are MNHEY and SVGAGI. This CDR3 contains 15 residues. The germline V and J ends were trimmed by 5 bases and 1 base, with 15 bases remaining between them. The CDR3 sequence: CASSATGLSSYEQYF. As DNA, the CDR3 is TGTGCCAGCAGTGCAACAGGGCTCAGTTCCTACGAGCAGTACTTC.

The chain combines TRBV6-5 with TRBJ2-6; no reliable D call. The CDR3 contains 16 residues. Germline V lookup: CDR1 MNHEY, CDR2 SVGAGI. The germline V and J ends were trimmed by 4 bases and 0 bases, with 10 bases remaining between them. The CDR3 reads CASSSGSPSGANVLTF. CDR3 nucleotide sequence: TGTGCCAGCAGTTCAGGCAGTCCCTCTGGGGCCAACGTCCTGACTTTC.

This clonotype was seen many times. The chain couples TRBV5-6 to TRBJ2-1; D possibly matches TRBD1 or TRBD2 (5 bases each). This CDR3 spans 16 amino acids. Germline CDR1 SGHDT, CDR2 YYEEEE. V was pared by 4 bases and J by 6 bases, with 20 bases between. The CDR3 DNA is TGTGCCAGCAGCCCACCAGGGACCTCCACAAGCAATGAGCAGTTCTTC. This translates into CASSPPGTSTSNEQFF. The full variable domain, in which reference TRBV5-6 and TRBJ2-1 provide the parts outside the CDR3, is DAGVTQSPTHLIKTRGQQVTLRCSPKSGHDTVSWYQQALGQGPQFIFQYYEEEERQRGNFPDRFSGHQFPNYSSELNVNALLLGDSALYLCASSPPGTSTSNEQFFGPGTRLTVL.

The table lists this clonotype with a few counts. This chain uses TRBV9 with TRBJ1-2, with TRBD1 as a possible D gene (5 bases). There are 14 residues in the CDR3. CDR1 is SGDLS, CDR2 YYNGEE, per germline. The V end was cut by 3 bases, the J end by 8 bases, with 17 bases between. The CDR3 DNA is TGTGCCAGCAGCGAGGAGGGACGGGCCGGCGGCTACACCTTC. Its translation: CASSEEGRAGGYTF.

The gene calls are TRBV25-1 and TRBJ1-2; 9 positions agree with TRBD1. With V trimmed by 9 bases and J by 4 bases, 6 bases remained unmatched. Looked up from germline, CDR1 is MGHDK and CDR2 is SYGVNS. The CDR3 runs 13 residues. The CDR3 loop is CASRDRGIYGYTF. The CDR3 DNA reads TGTGCCAGTAGAGACAGGGGGATCTATGGCTACACCTTC.

This clonotype appeared a few times. The V and J genes are TRBV5-1 and TRBJ2-6; no definite D call. Trimming pared 0 bases from V and 0 bases from J, leaving 10 bases between. CDR1 SGHRS and CDR2 YFSETQ come from the germline V gene. CDR3 length equals 17 residues. CDR3 sequence: CASSLVALSSGANVLTF. The DNA for the CDR3 is TGCGCCAGCAGCTTGGTGGCGCTAAGCTCTGGGGCCAACGTCCTGACTTTC.

This clonotype occurred a few times. The chain carries TRBV7-2 and TRBJ1-4; no firm D call. The CDR3 runs to 14 residues. The V end lost 3 bases, the J end lost 4 bases, and 9 bases lay between the germline ends. CDR1 SGHTA and CDR2 FQGNSA come from the germline V gene. The CDR3 reads CASSFSGINEKLFF. As DNA, the CDR3 is TGTGCCAGCAGCTTTTCGGGCATTAATGAAAAACTGTTTTTT.

This clonotype appeared a few times. V usage is TRBV2 and J usage is TRBJ1-3, with D perhaps TRBD1 (5 bases). V dropped 6 bases and J dropped 0 bases, with 12 bases sitting between them. The length of the CDR3 is 15 residues. Germline-derived CDR1 and CDR2 are SNHLY and FYNNEI. CDR3 sequence (DNA): TGTGCCAGCAGCGTGGACATTTCCTCTGGAAACACCATATATTTT. It is translated as CASSVDISSGNTIYF.

This clonotype occurred a few times. The V gene is TRBV5-1, the J gene TRBJ2-7; 9 bases fit TRBD1. CDR1 SGHRS and CDR2 YFSETQ come from the germline V gene. The CDR3 loop spans 14 amino acids. V shed 3 bases, J shed 5 bases, and the junction held 6 bases outside the gene matches. In DNA, the CDR3 is TGCGCCAGCAGCTCGGACAGGGGCAGGGACGAGCAGTACTTC. Its protein is CASSSDRGRDEQYF.

This chain uses TRBV7-9 with TRBJ2-7; D might be TRBD1 (5 bases). This CDR3 is 11 amino acids long. Between the trimmed V and J ends, which lost 8 bases and 3 bases, there was a span of 8 bases. The germline V gene has CDR1 SEHNR and CDR2 FQNEAQ (reference sequence). The CDR3 is CASEQGYEQYF. CDR3 in DNA: TGTGCCAGCGAGCAGGGCTACGAGCAGTACTTC.

This clonotype was counted a few times. The V call is TRBV3-1, the J call TRBJ2-1; 10 bases line up with TRBD2. CDR3 size: 17 residues. The germline V gene encodes CDR1 LGHDT and CDR2 YNNKEL (reference sequence). Trimming removed 1 base from V and 9 bases from J; junction bases left unmatched: 12. CDR3 region: CASSQGSLRLAGGEQFF. As DNA, the CDR3 is TGTGCCAGCAGCCAAGGGAGCCTCCGACTAGCGGGCGGTGAGCAGTTCTTC.